These T cell receptor beta chains were read from a single sample in a study of blood T cell repertoires in COVID-19. The repertoire was sequenced with immunoSEQ multiplex PCR; TCRdb's copy has only in-frame clones and lacks some. The sample holds around 500,000 clones, approximately 85% seen once. Sequencing was carried out using peripheral blood. Receptors originate from a human donor in a cohort sampled during active COVID-19. The CDR3 runs from the conserved cysteine through the conserved F or W. D genes are given only for firm matches. The size entry is marked missing in some rows and otherwise reads once, few, many or a size class.

TRBV15,.,.,TRBJ2-1,TGTGCCACCAGCCCTTGGGACTCCAATTCCTACAATGAGCAGTTCTTC,CATSPWDSNSYNEQFF
TRBV7-2,.,TRBD1,TRBJ2-5,TGTGCCAGCAGCTCGGACAGGGTAGAGACCCAGTACTTC,CASSSDRVETQYF
TRBV5-4,.,TRBD1,TRBJ1-1,TGTGCCAGCAGAAGGGACAGGGAAACTGAAGCTTTCTTT,CASRRDRETEAFF
TRBV5-8,.,.,TRBJ2-7,TGTGCCAGCAGTTATAAGCGGGCCTCCTACGAGCAGTACTTC,CASSYKRASYEQYF
TRBV3-1/TRBV3-2,.,.,TRBJ1-6,TGTGCCAGCAGCCCCTGGGCTAATTCACCCCTCCACTTT,CASSPWANSPLHF
TRBV28,.,.,TRBJ2-5,TGTGCCAGCAGCTCCGGGACTCAAGAGACCCAGTACTTC,CASSSGTQETQYF
TRBV7-2,.,TRBD1,TRBJ2-6,TGTGCCAGCAGCTTAGAGGGGCAGGGGGCAGGTGGGGCCAACGTCCTGACTTTC,CASSLEGQGAGGANVLTF
TRBV6-5,.,.,TRBJ2-5,TGTGCCAGCAGTCCTCTATCAGGGACCCAGTACTTC,CASSPLSGTQYF
TRBV3-1/TRBV3-2,.,TRBD1,TRBJ2-7,TGTGCTTCCCTCAGGGGGCAATCCTACGAGCAGTACTTC,CASLRGQSYEQYF
TRBV7-2,.,TRBD2,TRBJ2-3,TGTGCCAGCAGCTTAGAGTGGACTAGGTCAGATACGCAGTATTTT,CASSLEWTRSDTQYF
TRBV30,many,TRBD1,TRBJ1-1,TGTGCCTGGAGCAGGGGGAGAACTGAAGCTTTCTTT,CAWSRGRTEAFF
TRBV28,.,TRBD2,TRBJ2-1,TGTGCCAGCAACTTTGGGGGGGGATACAATGAGCAGTTCTTC,CASNFGGGYNEQFF
TRBV19,.,.,TRBJ2-7,TGTGCCAGTAGCCCCCGGACACGTACCTACGAGCAGTACTTC,CASSPRTRTYEQYF
TRBV11-2,.,.,TRBJ2-7,TGTGCCAGCAGCTTGTCGAGCGGTTCCTCCTACGAGCAGTACTTC,CASSLSSGSSYEQYF
TRBV6-5,.,TRBD1,TRBJ1-5,TGTGCCAGCAGTACCCAACAGGGGGAAGGTCAGCCCCAGCATTTT,CASSTQQGEGQPQHF
TRBV2,.,TRBD1,TRBJ1-1,TGTGCCAGCACCGAACGCAGGGGGACTGAAGCTTTCTTT,CASTERRGTEAFF
TRBV24-1,.,.,TRBJ1-5,TGTGCCACCAGTGTACAGGCCCTCTGCATCCAGCCCCAGCATTTT,CATSVQALCIQPQHF
TRBV6-5,.,.,TRBJ1-1,TGTGCCAGCGGGCCAGGGGATACTGAAGCTTTCTTT,CASGPGDTEAFF
TRBV4-3,once,TRBD2,TRBJ2-1,TGCGCCAGCAGCCGGCGGGGGCCTAGCGGGAGTACTTACAATGAGCAGTTCTTC,CASSRRGPSGSTYNEQFF
TRBV7-9,.,TRBD2,TRBJ2-7,TGTGCCAGCAGCTTGGGTCACAGCGGGAGGGTCTACGAGCAGTACTTC,CASSLGHSGRVYEQYF
TRBV9,.,TRBD1,TRBJ1-5,TGTGCCAGCAGCGAGGGGGGACAGGGGTACGTTCAGCCCCAGCATTTT,CASSEGGQGYVQPQHF
TRBV3-1/TRBV3-2,.,TRBD2,TRBJ2-7,TGTGCCAGCAGCCAAGGCCTAGCGGGGAACTCCTACGAGCAGTACTTC,CASSQGLAGNSYEQYF
TRBV7-2,.,TRBD2,TRBJ2-7,TGTGCCAGCAGCTTATTACTAGCGGGGGGGCCCTACGAGCAGTACTTC,CASSLLLAGGPYEQYF
TRBV28,.,TRBD1,TRBJ1-2,TGTGCCAGCAGTCGTCCCCAGGGGGCAGGCTATGGCTACACCTTC,CASSRPQGAGYGYTF
TRBV13,.,TRBD1,TRBJ1-2,TGTGCCAGCAGCGACGACAGGGTGAGCTACACCTTC,CASSDDRVSYTF
TRBV7-3,.,.,TRBJ1-5,TGTGCCAGCAGCTTAGCAGGGGCCAATCAGCCCCAGCATTTT,CASSLAGANQPQHF
TRBV23-1,.,.,TRBJ2-3,TGCGCCAGCAGTCAATCTTCAGGTACGGCCCGGCCAGATACGCAGTATTTT,CASSQSSGTARPDTQYF
TRBV30,.,TRBD2,TRBJ2-1,TGTGCCTGTAGTGGCGGGAGGAGTACTGATGAGCAGTTCTTC,CACSGGRSTDEQFF
TRBV5-1,.,.,TRBJ1-1,TGCGCCAGCAGCTTGGGAATATTGGGGGGGACGTTGAACACTGAAGCTTTCTTT,CASSLGILGGTLNTEAFF
TRBV29-1,.,TRBD1,TRBJ2-3,TGCAGCGTTGATCCGGGACAGGGGGCTGTAAAGTTT,CSVDPGQGAVKF
TRBV5-8,.,TRBD1,TRBJ1-1,TGTGCCAGCAGCCGTACAGGGGAGAAGGCTTTCTTT,CASSRTGEKAFF
TRBV25-1,.,TRBD2,TRBJ2-1,TGTGCCAGCAGCCGAGCGGGAGGTTCCTACAATGAGCAGTTCTTC,CASSRAGGSYNEQFF
TRBV7-2,.,TRBD2,TRBJ2-5,TGTGCCAGCAGCTTAGGGGCTAGCGGGAGTGGGCAAGAGACCCAGTACTTC,CASSLGASGSGQETQYF
TRBV4-1,.,TRBD2,TRBJ2-2,TGCGCCAGCAGCCAAGACAGCGGGAGGGAAGACACCGGGGAGCTGTTTTTT,CASSQDSGREDTGELFF
TRBV5-4,.,.,TRBJ1-6,TGTGCCAGCAGCAGCGGACAGAGTAATTCACCCCTCCACTTT,CASSSGQSNSPLHF
TRBV19,.,TRBD2,TRBJ2-4,TGTGCCAGTACACTAGCGGGGAAAAACATTCAGTACTTC,CASTLAGKNIQYF
TRBV5-1,.,TRBD1,TRBJ2-2,TGCGCCAGCACTGCAGGGGGCCCCGATGACGGGGAGCTGTTTTTT,CASTAGGPDDGELFF
TRBV19,.,.,TRBJ2-7,TGTGCCAGTAGACAGGGCTACGAGCAGTACTTC,CASRQGYEQYF
TRBV7-8,.,.,TRBJ2-3,TGTGCCAGCAGCACCGGGACCAGGGGAGATACGCAGTATTTT,CASSTGTRGDTQYF
TRBV5-1,.,.,TRBJ1-1,TGCGCCAGCAGCTTACAACGGGGGAACACTGAAGCTTTCTTT,CASSLQRGNTEAFF
TRBV6-5,.,TRBD1,TRBJ1-3,TGTGCCAGCAGTTTGGACAGGACCGCCATATATTTT,CASSLDRTAIYF
TRBV11-3,.,.,TRBJ2-5,TGTGCCAGCAGCTTTTCGGGAGTAGAGACCCAGTACTTC,CASSFSGVETQYF
TRBV7-3,.,TRBD1,TRBJ2-3,TGTGCCAGCAGCTTAAGGGGGACAGGGGGTGGCACAGATACGCAGTATTTT,CASSLRGTGGGTDTQYF
TRBV6-5,.,TRBD1,TRBJ2-2,TGTGCCAGCACACAGGGGGCCGGGGAGCTGTTTTTT,CASTQGAGELFF